This is a list of T cell receptor beta chains from one sample in a study of shared clonotypes between healthy human individuals. Profiled with immunoSEQ multiplex PCR; TCRdb holds only in-frame clones, not every one. There are approximately 980,000 clones in the sample; less than 85% occur only once, and roughly 1.5% lies in the top ten. Input material: memory CD4+ T cells sorted from blood. These receptors were obtained from a man aged 18 to 30 in good health. CDR3s include the opening cysteine and the closing phenylalanine or tryptophan.

v_gene	j_gene	len	CDR3aa
TRBV7-9	TRBJ2-7	15	CASSPGTGYPYEQYF
TRBV5-1	TRBJ2-5	13	CASSVLVGETQYF
TRBV9	TRBJ2-3	17	CASSVAGLAGGHSTQYF
TRBV5-1	TRBJ2-3	15	CASSLAAGTQDTQYF
TRBV9	TRBJ2-2	19	CASSVFSGTNEKNTGELFF
TRBV29-1	TRBJ1-2	13	CSVDKSGNYGYTF
TRBV18	TRBJ1-5	13	CASSLLEDQPQHF
TRBV5-1	TRBJ1-1	15	CASSLEGGLGTEAFF
TRBV10-3	TRBJ2-3	12	CAIRGTGDTQYF
TRBV5-1	TRBJ2-2	14	CASSSDRGRGELFF
TRBV5-1	TRBJ2-6	17	CASSPLTGSSGANVLTF
TRBV6-1	TRBJ2-5	15	CASSSVRDYPKSQYF
TRBV6-6	TRBJ2-5	13	CASSRGPQETQYF
TRBV11-2	TRBJ1-1	13	CASSQIRGTEAFF
TRBV7-3	TRBJ2-7	14	CASSLSVSSYEQYF
TRBV9	TRBJ2-3	16	CASSVGLAGTTDTQYF
TRBV6-5	TRBJ1-2	12	CATYGPKYGYTF
TRBV4-3	TRBJ2-7	16	CASSQEWAGSAYEQYF
TRBV14	TRBJ2-4	12	CASSQGRNIQYF
TRBV4-2	TRBJ1-3	18	CASSQGGSVRGTGNTIYF
TRBV7-8	TRBJ2-3	13	CASSLSEIDTQYF
TRBV5-6	TRBJ1-6	17	CASSFSGTGTVFSPLHF
TRBV19	TRBJ2-4	17	CASSIAPGAQAKNIQYF
TRBV6-1	TRBJ1-3	14	CASSPTRSGNTIYF
TRBV5-1	TRBJ1-6	16	CASSLQAPGKNSPLHF
TRBV7-7	TRBJ2-7	15	CASSLAAGPGYEQYF
TRBV2	TRBJ1-1	13	CASSLDRDTEAFF
TRBV18	TRBJ1-2	13	CASSPDRNYGYTF
TRBV30	TRBJ1-4	15	CAWSVLRDFREKLFF
TRBV5-1	TRBJ1-1	14	CASSLTGADTEAFF
TRBV11-3	TRBJ2-2	13	CASSTGITGELFF
TRBV9	TRBJ1-2	16	CASSVGPTRANYGYTF
TRBV14	TRBJ2-2	18	CASSQLCSGSSYTGELFF
TRBV19	TRBJ2-2	16	CASSIPGGGNTGELFF
TRBV21-1	TRBJ2-7	16	CASSKAPGQGSDEQYF
TRBV6-5	TRBJ2-1	12	CASSYRVNEQFF
TRBV12-1	TRBJ2-2	16	CASSFSGRGNTGELFF
TRBV6-6	TRBJ1-1	14	CASGGAGVNTEAFF
TRBV7-2	TRBJ1-5	14	CASSLMGSEQPQHF
TRBV11-2	TRBJ2-3	13	CASSLRYADTQYF
TRBV25-1	TRBJ2-5	15	CASSEYRGDQETQYF
TRBV10-3	TRBJ2-2	11	CAIRETGELFF
TRBV7-2	TRBJ2-3	17	CASSLRVGERGSDTQYF
TRBV30	TRBJ1-4	12	CAWSNEGEKLFF
TRBV2	TRBJ2-5	19	CASSPIEAGRAVGQETQYF
TRBV6-1	TRBJ1-5	14	CASSESPDNQPQHF
TRBV5-4	TRBJ1-2	15	CASSLGEGGVSGYTF
TRBV5-6	TRBJ2-5	17	CASSLNPAGGFQETQYF